The 18 T cell receptor beta chains below come from one sample, sequenced in a study of CD8 T cells in ankylosing spondylitis. TCRdb re-called the 5' RACE reads through MiXCR, storing one row per CDR3 protein. The data contain 250,000 to 400,000 distinct CDR3 sequences, 11% of them seen just once; the ten biggest clones take up 9.1%. Sequencing used blood, either unsorted or a sorted T cell fraction (not recorded which). These receptors originate from a female donor with ankylosing spondylitis or in good health (not recorded which).

Regarding this clonotype: A much larger clone differs by one base, so this may be a read error. The rearrangement joins TRBV20-1 to TRBJ2-3, with 10 bases fitting TRBD2. The CDR3 is 14 residues long. Per germline, CDR1 DFQATT and CDR2 SNEGSKA (reference sequence). The CDR3 nucleotides are TGCAGTGCTAGTCCTAGCGGGAGTGCAGATATGCAGTATTTT. Its protein is CSASPSGSADMQYF.

In its sample, this clonotype was seen many times. V is TRBV12-3 or TRBV12-4 and J is TRBJ1-5; no firm D call. The CDR3 loop spans 13 amino acids. The V gene lost 3 bases and the J gene lost 7 bases, with 10 bases spanning the gap. CDR3 DNA: TGTGCCAGCAGTTTGGGCGAAAGGCAGCCCCAGCATTTT. It yields the protein CASSLGERQPQHF.

This clonotype came up many times. The gene calls are TRBV29-1 and TRBJ2-5; no clear D. This CDR3 has 12 amino acids. Deletions cut 4 bases from V and 5 bases from J, with 11 bases between. Germline CDR1 and CDR2: SQVTM and ANQGSEA. Here the CDR3 DNA reads TGCAGCGTTGTCTCAGGTATCGAGACCCAGTACTTC. The encoded protein is CSVVSGIETQYF.

The gene calls are TRBV28 and TRBJ1-5; D is uncertain. The CDR3 is 15 residues long. V was shortened by 6 bases and J by 2 bases, with 14 bases between the two germline ends. CDR1 MDHEN and CDR2 SYDVKM come from the germline V gene. The CDR3 sequence is CASSSPTPGNQPQHF. In nucleotides, the CDR3 is TGTGCCAGCAGCTCCCCGACACCGGGCAATCAGCCCCAGCATTTT. The whole variable domain, remainder taken from reference TRBV28 and TRBJ1-5, is DVKVTQSSRYLVKRTGEKVFLECVQDMDHENMFWYRQDPGLGLRLIYFSYDVKMKEKGDIPEGYSVSREKKERFSLILESASTNQTSMYLCASSSPTPGNQPQHFGDGTRLSIL.

The sample holds many counts of this clonotype. This chain connects TRBV11-2 to TRBJ2-7; the D call may be TRBD1 or TRBD2 (5 bases each). Germline-derived CDR1 and CDR2 are SGHAT and FQNNGV. V shed 3 bases and J shed 2 bases, with 14 bases lying between them. The CDR3 is made up of 15 amino acids. The CDR3 DNA follows: TGTGCCAGCAGCTTGAGGTTGGGGGTGCCCTACGAGCAGTACTTC. Residues: CASSLRLGVPYEQYF.

This clonotype is labeled medium-sized. The J gene is TRBJ2-1, the V gene TRBV20-1; 9 bases line up with TRBD1. Germline V gives CDR1 DFQATT, CDR2 SNEGSKA (reference sequence). This CDR3 region has 16 residues. The junction had 13 bases not matched to a gene; V was cut back by 4 bases and J by 6 bases. CDR3 protein: CSANKITGTGINEQFF. CDR3 nucleotide sequence: TGCAGTGCTAATAAGATTACCGGGACAGGGATCAATGAGCAGTTCTTC.

This clonotype has ten or more counts. The chain employs TRBV20-1 and TRBJ2-1; D is ambiguous. Trimming removed 5 bases at V and 5 bases at J, with 7 bases between. The CDR3 length is 11 residues. Per germline, CDR1 DFQATT and CDR2 SNEGSKA (reference sequence). The CDR3 region is CSAQEDNEQFF. Here the CDR3 DNA reads TGCAGTGCTCAAGAGGACAATGAGCAGTTCTTC.

With regard to this clonotype: This sequence may be a read error, since a much larger clone differs from it by one base. The V call is TRBV5-1, the J call TRBJ2-7; D uncertain. Germline V gives CDR1 SGHRS, CDR2 YFSETQ. CDR3 length equals 12 residues. This CDR3 is CVSSLKGNEQYF. In nucleotides, the CDR3 is TGCGTCAGCAGCTTGAAGGGAAACGAGCAGTACTTC.

This clonotype was seen at least ten times. The chain joins TRBV11-2 to TRBJ2-7; the D is unclear. This CDR3 is 15 amino acids long. Germline values: CDR1 SGHAT, CDR2 FQNNGV. V was pared by 3 bases and J by 2 bases, with 14 bases between. CDR3 loop: CASSFSVVSPYEQYF. CDR3 sequence (DNA): TGTGCCAGCAGCTTTAGTGTAGTATCCCCCTACGAGCAGTACTTC.

This clonotype has ten or more counts. The V and J genes are TRBV20-1 and TRBJ1-2; D possibly corresponds to TRBD1 (5 bases). The CDR3 spans 12 residues. Looked up from germline, CDR1 is DFQATT and CDR2 is SNEGSKA (reference sequence). V shed 7 bases and J shed 6 bases, with 15 bases lying between them. CDR3 sequence reads: CSVSGGRDGYTF. The CDR3 nucleotides read TGCAGTGTCAGCGGGGGACGAGATGGCTACACCTTC.

There are many counts of this clonotype. The chain uses TRBV9 and TRBJ2-7; possible D gene TRBD1, 5 bases. Trimming cost V 3 bases and J 0 bases, with 10 bases left between them. Germline CDR1 and CDR2: SGDLS and YYNGEE. CDR3 length: 14 residues. The DNA for the CDR3 is TGTGCCAGCAGCGCTAGACAGAGCTCCTACGAGCAGTACTTC. This gives the protein CASSARQSSYEQYF.

This clonotype has a count of ten or more. The chain combines TRBV15 with TRBJ2-3; 9 bases agree with TRBD2. CDR3 size: 16 residues. J was trimmed by 5 bases and V by 1 base; bases with no gene match: 7. Per germline, CDR1 LNHNV and CDR2 YYDKDF (reference sequence). The CDR3 here is CATSRVLAGAGDTQYF. CDR3 coding DNA: TGTGCCACCAGCAGAGTTTTAGCGGGAGCCGGAGATACGCAGTATTTT.

This clonotype has ten or more counts. The chain recombines TRBV15 with TRBJ2-5; D not certain. The CDR3 length is 14 residues. Per the germline V gene, CDR1 is LNHNV and CDR2 is YYDKDF (reference sequence). Deletions cut 1 base from V and 2 bases from J, with 8 bases between. CDR3 region: CATSRVGRQETQYF. Here the CDR3 DNA reads TGTGCCACCAGCAGAGTTGGCAGACAAGAGACCCAGTACTTC.

Many counts were recorded for this clonotype. The CDR3 loop reads CASSPFIPGAGADYGYTF. The CDR3 DNA follows: TGTGCCAGCAGCCCCTTTATTCCTGGGGCAGGGGCAGACTATGGCTACACCTTC. J is TRBJ1-2 and V is TRBV6-1; D is perhaps TRBD1 (6 bases). Trimming cost V 6 bases and J 3 bases, with 26 bases left between them. CDR1 and CDR2 (germline): MNHNS, SASEGT. The CDR3 extends over 18 amino acids.

Many counts were recorded for this clonotype. The chain employs TRBV27 and TRBJ2-1, with 8 bases lining up with TRBD2. Germline V gives CDR1 MNHEY, CDR2 SMNVEV (reference sequence). V trimming: 2 bases; J trimming: 2 bases; junction bases outside the gene matches: 2. CDR3 length: 15 amino acids. The CDR3 DNA sequence: TGTGCCAGCAGTTTAGGGACTAGTCCCTACAATGAGCAGTTCTTC. It specifies CASSLGTSPYNEQFF.

In its sample, this clonotype was seen many times. The gene calls are TRBV5-1 and TRBJ2-7, with 8 bases matching TRBD2. V lost 2 bases, J lost 5 bases, and 6 bases stayed unmatched. Germline V gene sequence: CDR1 SGHRS, CDR2 YFSETQ. This CDR3 is built from 14 residues. CDR3 sequence: CASSLSSGRHEQYF. Here the CDR3 DNA reads TGCGCCAGCAGCTTATCAAGCGGGAGACACGAGCAGTACTTC.

This clonotype was picked up many times. V is TRBV5-1 and J is TRBJ1-2; D possibly corresponds to TRBD1 (5 bases). The CDR3 spans 15 residues. Germline CDR1 SGHRS, CDR2 YFSETQ. Trimming pared 7 bases from V and 5 bases from J, leaving 21 bases between. CDR3 sequence reads: CASGSGGLADYGYTF. Here the CDR3 DNA reads TGCGCCAGCGGCTCTGGGGGATTGGCGGATTATGGCTACACCTTC.

The sample holds many counts of this clonotype. The CDR3: CASSASASSYNEQFF. CDR3 bases: TGTGCCAGCAGCGCAAGCGCGAGCTCCTACAATGAGCAGTTCTTC. The chain recombines TRBV11-2 with TRBJ2-1, with no clear D. There are 15 residues in the CDR3. V lost 5 bases and J lost 0, with 11 bases in between. Germline V gives CDR1 SGHAT, CDR2 FQNNGV.